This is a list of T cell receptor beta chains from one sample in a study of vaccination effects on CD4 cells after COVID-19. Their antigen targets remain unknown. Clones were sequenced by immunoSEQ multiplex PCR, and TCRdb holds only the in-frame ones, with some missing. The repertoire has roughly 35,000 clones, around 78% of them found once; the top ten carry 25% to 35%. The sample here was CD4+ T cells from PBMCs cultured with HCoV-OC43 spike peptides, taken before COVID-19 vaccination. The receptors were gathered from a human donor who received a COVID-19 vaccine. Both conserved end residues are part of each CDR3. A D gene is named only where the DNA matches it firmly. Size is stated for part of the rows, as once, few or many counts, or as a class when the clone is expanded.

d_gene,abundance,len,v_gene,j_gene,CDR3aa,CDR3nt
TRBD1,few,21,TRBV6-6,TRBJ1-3,CASSPRQGGKMGTFSGNTIYF,TGTGCCAGCAGTCCCCGACAGGGGGGAAAAATGGGGACTTTCTCTGGAAACACCATATATTTT
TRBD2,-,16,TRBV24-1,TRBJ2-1,CATSGPRLAGNNEQFF,TGTGCCACCAGTGGCCCTCGACTAGCGGGGAACAATGAGCAGTTCTTC
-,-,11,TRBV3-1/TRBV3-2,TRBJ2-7,CASSPYSEQYF,TGTGCCAGCAGCCCCTACTCCGAGCAGTACTTC
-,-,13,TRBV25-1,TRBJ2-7,CASSGDPDFEQYF,TGTGCCAGCAGTGGGGACCCAGACTTCGAGCAGTACTTC
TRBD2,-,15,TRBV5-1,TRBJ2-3,CASSGLAGHGDTQYF,TGCGCCAGCTCTGGACTAGCGGGTCACGGTGATACGCAGTATTTT
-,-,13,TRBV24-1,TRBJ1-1,CATSDLRGTEAFF,TGTGCCACCAGTGATTTGAGGGGCACTGAAGCTTTCTTT
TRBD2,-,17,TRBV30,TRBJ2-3,CAWSSLGTSGRTDTQYF,TGTGCCTGGAGCTCGCTAGGGACTAGCGGACGCACAGATACGCAGTATTTT
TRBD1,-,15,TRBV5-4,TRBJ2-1,CASSSRDRVAGEQFF,TGTGCCAGCAGCTCCCGGGACAGGGTAGCCGGTGAGCAGTTCTTC
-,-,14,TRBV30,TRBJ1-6,CAWSVSGTHSPLHF,TGTGCCTGGAGTGTTAGCGGGACGCATTCACCCCTCCACTTT
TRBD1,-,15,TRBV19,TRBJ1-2,CASSKDRAGNYGYTF,TGTGCCAGTAGTAAGGACAGGGCCGGGAACTATGGCTACACCTTC
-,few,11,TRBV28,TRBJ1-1,CASSWSTEAFF,TGTGCCAGCAGTTGGAGCACTGAAGCTTTCTTT
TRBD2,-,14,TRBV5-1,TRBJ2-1,CASSSGTTNNEQFF,TGCGCCAGCAGCTCCGGGACTACCAACAATGAGCAGTTCTTC
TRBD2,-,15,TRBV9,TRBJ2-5,CASSRLAGGRETQYF,TGTGCCAGCAGCCGACTAGCGGGGGGGAGAGAGACCCAGTACTTC
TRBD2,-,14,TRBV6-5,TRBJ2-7,CASREGLATYEQYF,TGTGCCAGCAGGGAGGGACTAGCGACCTACGAGCAGTACTTC
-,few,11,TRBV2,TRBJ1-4,CASRENEKLFF,TGTGCCAGCAGGGAAAATGAAAAACTGTTTTTT
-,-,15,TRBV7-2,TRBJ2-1,CASSSSRQRGNEQFF,TGTGCCAGCAGTTCCTCAAGGCAGAGAGGCAATGAGCAGTTCTTC
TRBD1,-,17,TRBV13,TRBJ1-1,CASSPSARQGYDTEAFF,TGTGCCAGCAGCCCGAGTGCGAGACAGGGTTATGACACTGAAGCTTTCTTT
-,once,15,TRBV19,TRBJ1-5,CASSMAGSSNQPQHF,TGTGCCAGTAGTATGGCCGGAAGTAGCAATCAGCCCCAGCATTTT
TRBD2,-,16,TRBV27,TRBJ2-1,CASGLAGGSSYNEQFF,TGTGCCAGCGGACTAGCGGGAGGTTCCTCCTACAATGAGCAGTTCTTC
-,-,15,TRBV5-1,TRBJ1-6,CASSPDSSVGSPLHF,TGCGCCAGCAGCCCGGACAGTTCAGTGGGGTCACCCCTCCACTTT
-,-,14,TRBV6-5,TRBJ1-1,CASRLRASPTEAFF,TGTGCCAGCAGGCTAAGGGCCTCCCCGACTGAAGCTTTCTTT
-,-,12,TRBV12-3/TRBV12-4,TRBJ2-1,CASTPRSGEQFF,TGTGCCAGCACCCCAAGGAGTGGTGAGCAGTTCTTC
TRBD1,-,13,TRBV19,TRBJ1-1,CASKTGMNTEAFF,TGTGCCAGTAAGACAGGGATGAACACTGAAGCTTTCTTT
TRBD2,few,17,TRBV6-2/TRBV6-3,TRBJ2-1,CASSATSGGARHNEQFF,TGTGCCAGCAGTGCGACTAGCGGGGGGGCTCGACACAATGAGCAGTTCTTC
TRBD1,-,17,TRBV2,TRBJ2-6,CASNPGQGTSGANVLTF,TGTGCCAGCAATCCGGGACAGGGAACAAGTGGGGCCAACGTCCTGACTTTC
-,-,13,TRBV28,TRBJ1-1,CASIPLPNTEAFF,TGTGCCAGCATCCCACTTCCGAACACTGAAGCTTTCTTT
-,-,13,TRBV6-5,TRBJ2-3,CASSRGARDTQYF,TGTGCCAGCAGCCGGGGGGCCCGGGATACGCAGTATTTT
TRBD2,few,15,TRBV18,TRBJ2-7,CASSPVAAGGYEQYF,TGTGCCAGCTCACCTGTGGCAGCGGGAGGCTACGAGCAGTACTTC
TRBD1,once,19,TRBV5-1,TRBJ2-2,CASSLSPPGTGTSTGELFF,TGCGCCAGCAGCTTGTCCCCCCCAGGGACAGGGACCTCCACCGGGGAGCTGTTTTTT
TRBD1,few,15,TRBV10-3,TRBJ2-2,CAISGTGANTGELFF,TGTGCCATCAGTGGGACAGGAGCCAACACCGGGGAGCTGTTTTTT
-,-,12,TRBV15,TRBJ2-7,CATSRDRYEQYF,TGTGCCACCAGCAGAGACAGGTACGAGCAGTACTTC
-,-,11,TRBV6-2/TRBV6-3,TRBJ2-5,CASSYGETQYF,TGTGCCAGCAGTTACGGGGAGACCCAGTACTTC
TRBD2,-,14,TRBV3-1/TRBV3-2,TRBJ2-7,CASSPSPRGDEQYF,TGTGCCAGCAGCCCCTCCCCGCGGGGGGACGAGCAGTACTTC
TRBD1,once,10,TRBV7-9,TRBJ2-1,CASNRGEQFF,TGTGCCAGCAACAGGGGGGAGCAGTTCTTC
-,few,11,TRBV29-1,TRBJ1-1,CSVAVGTEAFF,TGCAGCGTTGCCGTGGGCACTGAAGCTTTCTTT
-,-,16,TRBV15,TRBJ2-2,CATSRGDRSNTGELFF,TGTGCCACCAGCAGAGGTGATCGATCGAACACCGGGGAGCTGTTTTTT
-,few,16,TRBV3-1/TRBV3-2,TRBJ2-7,CASSQSLRTWTYEQYF,TGTGCCAGCAGCCAAAGCCTTAGGACTTGGACCTACGAGCAGTACTTC
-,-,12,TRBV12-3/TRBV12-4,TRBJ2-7,CASSPTSYEQYF,TGTGCCAGCAGTCCCACCTCCTACGAGCAGTACTTC
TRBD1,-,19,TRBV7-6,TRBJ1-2,CASSLPPTTDRVPNYGYTF,TGTGCCAGCAGCTTACCCCCCACCACCGACAGGGTCCCTAACTATGGCTACACCTTC
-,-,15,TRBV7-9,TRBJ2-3,CASSLARSDTDTQYF,TGTGCCAGCAGCTTAGCGCGGAGCGACACAGATACGCAGTATTTT
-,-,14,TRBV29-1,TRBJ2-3,CSVELGGVSDTQYF,TGCAGCGTTGAATTGGGTGGAGTTTCAGATACGCAGTATTTT
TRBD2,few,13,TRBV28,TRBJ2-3,CASSQAGGDTQYF,TGTGCCAGCAGTCAAGCGGGAGGAGATACGCAGTATTTT
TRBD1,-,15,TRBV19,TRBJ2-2,CASSTAYRGAGELFF,TGTGCCAGTAGTACCGCATACAGGGGGGCCGGGGAGCTGTTTTTT
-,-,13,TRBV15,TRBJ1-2,CATSADRRYGYTF,TGTGCCACCAGCGCCGACAGACGATATGGCTACACCTTC
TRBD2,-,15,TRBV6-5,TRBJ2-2,CASSSRTSGTGELFF,TGTGCCAGCAGTTCAAGGACTAGCGGGACCGGGGAGCTGTTTTTT
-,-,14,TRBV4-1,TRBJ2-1,CASSKALTGNEQFF,TGCGCCAGCAGCAAAGCCCTTACAGGGAATGAGCAGTTCTTC
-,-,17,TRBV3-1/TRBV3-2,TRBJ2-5,CASSQSGVLVNQETQYF,TGTGCCAGCAGCCAAAGTGGGGTCCTTGTGAATCAAGAGACCCAGTACTTC
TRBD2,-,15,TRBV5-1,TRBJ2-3,CASSRTSGYTDTQYF,TGCGCCAGCAGTCGGACTAGCGGGTACACAGATACGCAGTATTTT
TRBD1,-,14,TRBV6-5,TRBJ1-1,CASSSRQGGTEAFF,TGTGCCAGCAGTTCGAGACAGGGCGGCACTGAAGCTTTCTTT
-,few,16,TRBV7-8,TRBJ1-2,CASSTAYRLTGYGYTF,TGTGCCAGCAGCACCGCCTACAGGTTAACCGGCTATGGCTACACCTTC
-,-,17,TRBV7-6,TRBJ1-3,CASSLTRGPRSGNTIYF,TGTGCCAGCAGCTTAACGAGGGGACCCCGCTCTGGAAACACCATATATTTT
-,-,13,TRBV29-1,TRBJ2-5,CSVGRGPEETQYF,TGCAGCGTTGGGCGGGGCCCCGAAGAGACCCAGTACTTC
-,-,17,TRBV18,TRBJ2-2,CASTRRRDSINTGELFF,TGTGCCAGCACCCGTCGGCGGGACAGTATAAACACCGGGGAGCTGTTTTTT
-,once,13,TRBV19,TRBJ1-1,CASTQYGYVEAFF,TGTGCCAGTACCCAGTATGGGTATGTTGAAGCTTTCTTT